A selection of T cell receptor beta chains follows, all from one sample in a study of blood T cell repertoires in COVID-19. Repertoires were generated with immunoSEQ multiplex PCR, while TCRdb's copy carries only in-frame clones and drops some. The top ten clones hold about 6% of a sample with some 300,000 clones, 75% to 90% of them seen once. Sequencing was performed on peripheral blood. The receptors originated from a woman in her 50s with COVID-19, enrolled during active disease. The CDR3 runs from the conserved cysteine through the conserved F or W. The D gene is left open where the match is weak. Part of the rows lack a size; the others show once, few, many or a class for expanded clones.

.	TRBV2	.	TRBJ2-6	CASSTQGSGANVLTF	TGTGCCAGCAGTACTCAGGGTTCTGGGGCCAACGTCCTGACTTTC
.	TRBV2	TRBD1	TRBJ2-1	CASMRDRTKYNEQFF	TGTGCCAGCATGAGGGACAGAACTAAATACAATGAGCAGTTCTTC
.	TRBV7-2	TRBD1	TRBJ2-5	CASSLGTGLQETQYF	TGTGCCAGCAGCTTAGGGACAGGGCTCCAAGAGACCCAGTACTTC
.	TRBV7-9	.	TRBJ1-4	CASSSQRANEKLFF	TGTGCCAGCAGCTCTCAGAGGGCCAATGAAAAACTGTTTTTT
few	TRBV10-3	.	TRBJ2-7	CAISVGLGLKSYEQYF	TGTGCCATCAGTGTAGGTCTGGGACTGAAATCCTACGAGCAGTACTTC
.	TRBV10-3	.	TRBJ2-7	CASNRRGEEEQYF	TGTGCCAGCAACCGGCGGGGTGAAGAAGAGCAGTACTTC
many	TRBV2	.	TRBJ2-2	CASRISGTGELFF	TGTGCCAGCAGAATTAGCGGCACCGGGGAGCTGTTTTTT
.	TRBV5-4	TRBD2	TRBJ2-5	CASSSSGRAVETQYF	TGTGCCAGCAGCTCTAGCGGGAGGGCCGTAGAGACCCAGTACTTC
.	TRBV30	TRBD1	TRBJ2-7	CAWSVRGTVSYEQYF	TGTGCCTGGAGTGTACGAGGGACAGTCTCCTACGAGCAGTACTTC
.	TRBV7-2	TRBD2	TRBJ2-1	CASSTLAVNYNEQFF	TGTGCCAGCAGCACCCTAGCGGTTAACTACAATGAGCAGTTCTTC
.	TRBV24-1	.	TRBJ2-3	CATRPGANTDTQYF	TGTGCCACCAGGCCGGGAGCCAACACAGATACGCAGTATTTT
.	TRBV11-1	TRBD1	TRBJ2-3	CASSLGQGAHTQYF	TGTGCCAGCAGCTTGGGACAGGGGGCTCATACGCAGTATTTT
few	TRBV2	TRBD2	TRBJ2-5	CATPVSLREAQETQYF	TGTGCCACTCCAGTGTCCCTGCGGGAGGCGCAAGAGACCCAGTACTTC
.	TRBV5-1	.	TRBJ1-4	CASSLVVGGGNEKLFF	TGCGCCAGCAGCTTGGTGGTTGGGGGCGGAAATGAAAAACTGTTTTTT
.	TRBV6-2/TRBV6-3	.	TRBJ1-1	CASSYSSRQNEAFF	TGTGCCAGCAGTTACTCATCGCGGCAGAATGAAGCTTTCTTT
.	TRBV5-1	.	TRBJ1-1	CASYSHGMNTEAFF	TGCGCCAGCTACAGTCACGGCATGAACACTGAAGCTTTCTTT